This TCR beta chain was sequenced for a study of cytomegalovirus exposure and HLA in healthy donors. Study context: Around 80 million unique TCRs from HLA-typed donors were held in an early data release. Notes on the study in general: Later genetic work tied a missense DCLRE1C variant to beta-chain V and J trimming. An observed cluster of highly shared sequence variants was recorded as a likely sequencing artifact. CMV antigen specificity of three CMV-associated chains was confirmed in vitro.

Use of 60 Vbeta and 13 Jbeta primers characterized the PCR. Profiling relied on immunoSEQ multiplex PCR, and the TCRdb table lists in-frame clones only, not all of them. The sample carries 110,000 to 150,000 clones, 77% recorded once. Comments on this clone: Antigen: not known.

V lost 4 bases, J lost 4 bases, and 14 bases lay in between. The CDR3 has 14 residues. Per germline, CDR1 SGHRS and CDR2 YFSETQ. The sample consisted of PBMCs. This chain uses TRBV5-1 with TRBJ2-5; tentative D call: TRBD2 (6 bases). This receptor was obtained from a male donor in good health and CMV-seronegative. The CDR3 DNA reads TGCGCCAGCAGCCCCCAGGCCGGGGGAGAGACCCAGTACTTC. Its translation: CASSPQAGGETQYF.